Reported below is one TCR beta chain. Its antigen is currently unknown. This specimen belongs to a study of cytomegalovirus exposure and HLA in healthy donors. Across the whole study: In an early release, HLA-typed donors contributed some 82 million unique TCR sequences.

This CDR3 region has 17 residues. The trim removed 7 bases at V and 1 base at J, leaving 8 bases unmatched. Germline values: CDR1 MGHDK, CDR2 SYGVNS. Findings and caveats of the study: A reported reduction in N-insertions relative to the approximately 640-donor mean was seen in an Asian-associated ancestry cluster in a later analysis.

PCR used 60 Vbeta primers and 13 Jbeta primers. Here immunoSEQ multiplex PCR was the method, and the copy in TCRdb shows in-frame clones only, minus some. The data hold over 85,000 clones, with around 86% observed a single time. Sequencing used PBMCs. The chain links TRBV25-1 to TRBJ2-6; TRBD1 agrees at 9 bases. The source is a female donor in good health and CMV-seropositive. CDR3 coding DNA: TGTGCCAGCACTCACCGGGACAGGGATTCTGGGGCCAACGTCCTGACTTTC. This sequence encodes CASTHRDRDSGANVLTF. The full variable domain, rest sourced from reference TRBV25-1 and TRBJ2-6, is EADIYQTPRYLVIGTGKKITLECSQTMGHDKMYWYQQDPGMELHLIHYSYGVNSTEKGDLSSESTVSRIRTEHFPLTLESARPSHTSQYLCASTHRDRDSGANVLTFGAGSRLTVL.